A selection of T cell receptor beta chains follows, all from one sample in a study of T cell responses to AZD1222 COVID-19 vaccine. Sequencing was performed with immunoSEQ multiplex PCR; in TCRdb, only in-frame clones are kept and a portion is missing. The sample carries about 150,000 clones, about nine tenths recorded once. The source material was peripheral blood, sampled after recovery from COVID-19. All receptors derive from an adult who had recovered from COVID-19. The CDR3 runs from the conserved cysteine through the conserved F or W. A D gene is named only where the DNA matches it firmly. Clone size is stated in some rows and not others, as once, few, many or a class when expanded.

d_gene,abundance,v_gene,j_gene,CDR3nt,CDR3aa
-,-,TRBV19,TRBJ1-1,TGTGCCAGCCATGGCGGGGGTGGGAACACTGAAGCTTTCTTT,CASHGGGGNTEAFF
-,-,TRBV3-1/TRBV3-2,TRBJ2-1,TGTGCCAGCAGCCAAAATCTGGGGGATGAGCAGTTCTTC,CASSQNLGDEQFF
-,-,TRBV28,TRBJ1-4,TGTGCCAGCAGTTTAAGGGATGAAAAACTGTTTTTT,CASSLRDEKLFF
-,-,TRBV3-1/TRBV3-2,TRBJ1-4,TGTGCCAGCAGGGGCGGTAACCTCCTGGGTGAAAAACTGTTTTTT,CASRGGNLLGEKLFF
-,-,TRBV9,TRBJ2-7,TGTGCCAGCAGCGTAGGAAACGATGGCAGGGGGGACGAGCAGTACTTC,CASSVGNDGRGDEQYF
-,-,TRBV12-3/TRBV12-4,TRBJ1-1,TGTGCCAGCAGCCGTAACACTGAAGCTTTCTTT,CASSRNTEAFF
-,-,TRBV3-1/TRBV3-2,TRBJ1-4,TGTGCCAGCAGCTATGGACAGCTAACTAATGAAAAACTGTTTTTT,CASSYGQLTNEKLFF
-,-,TRBV24-1,TRBJ2-7,TGTGCCAAAATAACAGTCACCTCCTCCTACGAGCAGTACTTC,CAKITVTSSYEQYF
-,-,TRBV9,TRBJ2-5,TGTGCCAGCAGCGTAGGGCCTACTACGGGAGAGACCCAGTACTTC,CASSVGPTTGETQYF
TRBD1,-,TRBV18,TRBJ2-7,TGTGCCAGCTCACTAGGGACAGGGGGTGGCTCCTACGAGCAGTACTTC,CASSLGTGGGSYEQYF
-,-,TRBV11-2,TRBJ1-3,TGTGCCAGCAGCTTAGGTACTAGCTCTGGAAACACCATATATTTT,CASSLGTSSGNTIYF
TRBD1,-,TRBV7-9,TRBJ2-3,TGTGCCAGCAGCTTAATTGTCTCAGGGGGATCAGATACGCAGTATTTT,CASSLIVSGGSDTQYF
-,-,TRBV18,TRBJ1-1,TGTGCCAGCTCACCCAACACACTGATGAACACTGAAGCTTTCTTT,CASSPNTLMNTEAFF
TRBD1,-,TRBV13,TRBJ2-4,TGTGCCAGCAGCTTCCGGGACAGCCTACTAGCCAAAAACATTCAGTACTTC,CASSFRDSLLAKNIQYF
-,-,TRBV27,TRBJ1-2,TGTGCCAGCAGCCCGGCTGGACCCCCTAATCCCCACTATGGCTACACCTTC,CASSPAGPPNPHYGYTF
TRBD2,-,TRBV28,TRBJ2-3,TGTGCCAGCAGCCCAATACGAGGGAGGACTAGCGGGAGTCGGGATACGCAGTATTTT,CASSPIRGRTSGSRDTQYF
-,-,TRBV6-5,TRBJ1-5,TGTGCCAGCAGCCCCAGGGTGATTGATTATCAGCCCCAGCATTTT,CASSPRVIDYQPQHF
-,-,TRBV15,TRBJ2-7,TGTGCCACCAGCCATCACACCACAGCCTCCTACGAGCAGTACTTC,CATSHHTTASYEQYF
-,-,TRBV7-9,TRBJ2-3,TGTGCCAGCAGCTCTGAGCGGGGCACAGATACGCAGTATTTT,CASSSERGTDTQYF
-,-,TRBV6-6,TRBJ1-1,TGTGCCAGCAGTTACTCGGACAGAAGCCCTGAAGCTTTCTTT,CASSYSDRSPEAFF
-,-,TRBV9,TRBJ2-2,TGTGCCAGCAGCGTAGGGGATCGGGCCGGGACACAAAAGAACACCGGGGAGCTGTTTTTT,CASSVGDRAGTQKNTGELFF
-,-,TRBV28,TRBJ2-7,TGTGCCAGCAGTTTTAATCGTCACGGGTCCTACGAGCAGTACTTC,CASSFNRHGSYEQYF
-,once,TRBV4-3,TRBJ1-3,TGCGCCAGCAGCCAAGAAGCGCCGGACTCTGGAAACACCATATATTTT,CASSQEAPDSGNTIYF
TRBD2,-,TRBV7-6,TRBJ2-1,TGTGCCAGCAGCTTAGGGTCCCTAGCGGTATTTACGGATGAGCAGTTCTTC,CASSLGSLAVFTDEQFF
-,-,TRBV2,TRBJ2-1,TGTGCCAGCAGTTCGACTGGAATTGGGACCAGCGAGCAGTTCTTC,CASSSTGIGTSEQFF
-,-,TRBV5-1,TRBJ2-2,TGCGCCAGCAGCTCTGCGAACACCGGGGAGCTGTTTTTT,CASSSANTGELFF
-,-,TRBV27,TRBJ1-3,TGTGCCCCTAAGGCGTGTGGGGAACCTGGAAACACCATATATTTT,CAPKACGEPGNTIYF
-,-,TRBV3-1/TRBV3-2,TRBJ2-2,TGTGCCAGCAGCCACGTGAGAAGGGCTACCGGGGAGCTGTTTTTT,CASSHVRRATGELFF